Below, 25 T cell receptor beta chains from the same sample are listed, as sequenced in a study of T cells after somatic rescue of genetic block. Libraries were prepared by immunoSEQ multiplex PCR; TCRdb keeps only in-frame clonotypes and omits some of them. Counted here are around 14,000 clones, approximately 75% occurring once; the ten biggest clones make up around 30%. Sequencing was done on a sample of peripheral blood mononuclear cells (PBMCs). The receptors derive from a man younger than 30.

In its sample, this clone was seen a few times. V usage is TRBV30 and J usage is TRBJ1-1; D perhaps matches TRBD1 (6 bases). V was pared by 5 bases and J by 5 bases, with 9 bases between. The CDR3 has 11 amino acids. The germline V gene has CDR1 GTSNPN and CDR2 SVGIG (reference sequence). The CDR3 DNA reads TGTGCCTGGGGGGGGCGGACTGAAGCTTTCTTT. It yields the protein CAWGGRTEAFF.

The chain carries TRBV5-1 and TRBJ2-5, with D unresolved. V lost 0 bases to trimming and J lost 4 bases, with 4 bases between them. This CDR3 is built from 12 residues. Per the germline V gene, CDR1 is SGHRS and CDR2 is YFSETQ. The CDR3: CASSLDLETQYF. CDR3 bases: TGCGCCAGCAGCTTGGACTTAGAGACCCAGTACTTC.

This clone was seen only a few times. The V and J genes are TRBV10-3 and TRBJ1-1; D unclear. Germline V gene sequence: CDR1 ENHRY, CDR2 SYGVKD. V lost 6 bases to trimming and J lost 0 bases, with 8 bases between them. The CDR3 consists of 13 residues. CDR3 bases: TGTGCCATCAGCATCGGGATGAACACTGAAGCTTTCTTT. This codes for CAISIGMNTEAFF.

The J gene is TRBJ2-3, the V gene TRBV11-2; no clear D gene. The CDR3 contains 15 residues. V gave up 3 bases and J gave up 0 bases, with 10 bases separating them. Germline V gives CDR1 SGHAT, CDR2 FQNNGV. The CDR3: CASSFPGNSTDTQYF. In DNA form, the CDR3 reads TGTGCCAGCAGCTTCCCAGGCAATAGCACAGATACGCAGTATTTT.

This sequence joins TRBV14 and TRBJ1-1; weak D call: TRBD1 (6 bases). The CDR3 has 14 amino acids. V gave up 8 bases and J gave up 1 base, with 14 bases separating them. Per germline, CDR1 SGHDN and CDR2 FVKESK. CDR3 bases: TGTGCCAGCTCTTCGTTACAGGGGAACACTGAAGCTTTCTTT. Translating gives CASSSLQGNTEAFF.

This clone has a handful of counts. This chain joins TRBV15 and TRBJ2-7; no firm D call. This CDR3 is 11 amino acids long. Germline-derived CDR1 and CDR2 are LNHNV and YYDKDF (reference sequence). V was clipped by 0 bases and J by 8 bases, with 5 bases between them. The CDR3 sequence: CATSRDFQQYF. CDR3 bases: TGTGCCACCAGCAGAGATTTTCAGCAGTACTTC.

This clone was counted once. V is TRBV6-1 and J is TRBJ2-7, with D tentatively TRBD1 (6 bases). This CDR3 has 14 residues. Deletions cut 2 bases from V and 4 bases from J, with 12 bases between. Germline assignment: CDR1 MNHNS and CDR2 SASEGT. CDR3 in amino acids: CASSERGKGYEQYF. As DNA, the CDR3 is TGTGCCAGCAGTGAAAGGGGGAAGGGTTACGAGCAGTACTTC.

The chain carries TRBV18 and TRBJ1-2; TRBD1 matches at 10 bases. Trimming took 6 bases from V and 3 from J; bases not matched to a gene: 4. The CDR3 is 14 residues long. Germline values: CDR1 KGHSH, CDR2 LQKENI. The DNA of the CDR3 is TGTGCCAGCTCTCTCGGGACAGGGGACTATGGCTACACCTTC. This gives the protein CASSLGTGDYGYTF.

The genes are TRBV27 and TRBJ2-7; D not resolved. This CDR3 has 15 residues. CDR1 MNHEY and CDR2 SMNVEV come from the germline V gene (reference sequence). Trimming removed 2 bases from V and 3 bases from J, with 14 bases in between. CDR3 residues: CASSLVGRQNYEQYF. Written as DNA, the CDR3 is TGTGCCAGCAGTTTAGTAGGCAGACAAAACTACGAGCAGTACTTC.

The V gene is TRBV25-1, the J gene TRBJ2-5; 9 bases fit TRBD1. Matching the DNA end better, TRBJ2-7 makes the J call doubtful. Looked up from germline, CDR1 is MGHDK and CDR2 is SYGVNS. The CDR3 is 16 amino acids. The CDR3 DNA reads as TGTGCCAGCAGTGATCCGGGACAGGGCCCCTCGTACGAGCAGTACTTC. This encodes CASSDPGQGPSYEQYF.

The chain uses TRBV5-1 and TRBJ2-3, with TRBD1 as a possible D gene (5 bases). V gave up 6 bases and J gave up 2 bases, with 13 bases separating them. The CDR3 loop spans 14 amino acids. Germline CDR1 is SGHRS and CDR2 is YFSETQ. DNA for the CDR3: TGCGCCAGCACCTCTGGGGCATCCACAGATACGCAGTATTTT. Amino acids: CASTSGASTDTQYF.

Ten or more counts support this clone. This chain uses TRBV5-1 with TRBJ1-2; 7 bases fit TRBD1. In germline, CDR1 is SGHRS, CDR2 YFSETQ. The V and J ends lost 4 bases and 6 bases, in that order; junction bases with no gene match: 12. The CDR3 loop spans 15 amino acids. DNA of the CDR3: TGCGCCAGCAGCGGAGCCTCTCGGACAGGCCATGGCTACACCTTC. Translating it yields CASSGASRTGHGYTF.

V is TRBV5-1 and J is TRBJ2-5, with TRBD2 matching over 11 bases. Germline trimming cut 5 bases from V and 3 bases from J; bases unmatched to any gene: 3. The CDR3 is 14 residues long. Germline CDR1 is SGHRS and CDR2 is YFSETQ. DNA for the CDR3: TGCGCCAGCAGGGTTAGCGGGGGGGAAGAGACCCAGTACTTC. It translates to CASRVSGGEETQYF.

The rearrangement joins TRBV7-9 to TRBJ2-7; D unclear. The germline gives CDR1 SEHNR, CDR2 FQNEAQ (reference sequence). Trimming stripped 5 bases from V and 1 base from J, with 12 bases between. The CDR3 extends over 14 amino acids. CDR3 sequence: CASSLLRGSYEQYF. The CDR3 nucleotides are TGTGCCAGCAGCCTTCTTCGAGGTTCCTACGAGCAGTACTTC.

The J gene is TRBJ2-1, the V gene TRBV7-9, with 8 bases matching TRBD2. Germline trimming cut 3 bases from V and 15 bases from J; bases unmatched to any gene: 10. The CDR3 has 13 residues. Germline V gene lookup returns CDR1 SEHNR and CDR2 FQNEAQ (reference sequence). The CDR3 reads CASSFLAGPVLFF. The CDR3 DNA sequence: TGTGCCAGCAGCTTCCTAGCGGGCCCCGTGCTGTTCTTC.

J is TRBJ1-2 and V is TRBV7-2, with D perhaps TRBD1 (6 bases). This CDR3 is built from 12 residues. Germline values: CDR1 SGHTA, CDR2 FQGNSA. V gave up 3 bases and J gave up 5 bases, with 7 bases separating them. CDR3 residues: CASSLGHYGYTF. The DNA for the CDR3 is TGTGCCAGCAGCTTGGGACATTATGGCTACACCTTC.

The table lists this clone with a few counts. CDR3 in DNA: TGTGCCAGTAGTCCCCAGATCCTGACTAGTTTGGGTGAGCAGTTCTTC. Its translation: CASSPQILTSLGEQFF. This chain links TRBV19 with TRBJ2-1; D perhaps matches TRBD2 (6 bases). The length of the CDR3 is 16 residues. Trimming removed 5 bases at V and 9 bases at J, with 23 bases between. Germline CDR1 reads LNHDA; CDR2 reads SQIVND (reference sequence).

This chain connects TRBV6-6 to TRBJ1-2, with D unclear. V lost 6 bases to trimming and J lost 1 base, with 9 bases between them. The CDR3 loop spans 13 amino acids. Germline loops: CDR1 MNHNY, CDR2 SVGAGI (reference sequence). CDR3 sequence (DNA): TGTGCCAGCAGCGAACGCTTTAACTATGGCTACACCTTC. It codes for CASSERFNYGYTF.

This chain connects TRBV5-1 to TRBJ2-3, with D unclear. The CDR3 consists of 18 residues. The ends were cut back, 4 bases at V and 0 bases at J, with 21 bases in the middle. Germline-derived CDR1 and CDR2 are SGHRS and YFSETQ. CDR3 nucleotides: TGCGCCAGCAGCGCCTTCTCCCAACTGTATTCTAGCACAGATACGCAGTATTTT. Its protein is CASSAFSQLYSSTDTQYF. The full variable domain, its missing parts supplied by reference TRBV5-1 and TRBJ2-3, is KAGVTQTPRYLIKTRGQQVTLSCSPISGHRSVSWYQQTPGQGLQFLFEYFSETQRNKGNFPGRFSGRQFSNSRSEMNVSTLELGDSALYLCASSAFSQLYSSTDTQYFGPGTRLTVL.

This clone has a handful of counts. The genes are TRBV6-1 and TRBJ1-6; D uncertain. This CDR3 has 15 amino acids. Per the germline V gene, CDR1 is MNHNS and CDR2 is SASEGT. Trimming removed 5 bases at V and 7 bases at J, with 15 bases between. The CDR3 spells CASSPLELPNSPLHF. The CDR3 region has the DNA TGTGCCAGCAGTCCATTGGAGCTTCCCAATTCACCCCTCCACTTT.

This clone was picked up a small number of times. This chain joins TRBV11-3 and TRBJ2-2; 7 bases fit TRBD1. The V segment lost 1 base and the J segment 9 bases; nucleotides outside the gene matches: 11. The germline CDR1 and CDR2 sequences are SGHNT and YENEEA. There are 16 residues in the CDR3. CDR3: CASSLGGTVPHRELFF. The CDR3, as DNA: TGTGCCAGCAGCTTAGGGGGGACAGTCCCTCACCGGGAGCTGTTTTTT.

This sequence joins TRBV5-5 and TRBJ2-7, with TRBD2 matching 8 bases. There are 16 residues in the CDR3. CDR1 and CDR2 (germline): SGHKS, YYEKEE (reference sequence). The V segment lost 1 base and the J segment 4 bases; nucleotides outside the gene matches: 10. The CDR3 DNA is TGTGCCAGCAGCTTGAGCTCTAGCGGGCGACTTTACGAGCAGTACTTC. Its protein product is CASSLSSSGRLYEQYF.

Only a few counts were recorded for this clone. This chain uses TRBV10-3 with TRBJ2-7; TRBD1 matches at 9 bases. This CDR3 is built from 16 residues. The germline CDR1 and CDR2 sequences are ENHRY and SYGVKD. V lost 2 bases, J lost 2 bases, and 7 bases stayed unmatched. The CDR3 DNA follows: TGTGCCATCAGTGAGCCCGGGACAGGGATTCCCTACGAGCAGTACTTC. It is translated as CAISEPGTGIPYEQYF.

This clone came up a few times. Written as DNA, the CDR3 is TGTGCCAGCAGCACTGCTCTATGGAGACCCCTCCACTTT. This sequence encodes CASSTALWRPLHF. J is TRBJ1-6 and V is TRBV25-1; no clear D gene. The CDR3 extends over 13 amino acids. Between the trimmed V and J ends, which lost 6 bases and 12 bases, there was a span of 15 bases. Germline V gives CDR1 MGHDK, CDR2 SYGVNS.

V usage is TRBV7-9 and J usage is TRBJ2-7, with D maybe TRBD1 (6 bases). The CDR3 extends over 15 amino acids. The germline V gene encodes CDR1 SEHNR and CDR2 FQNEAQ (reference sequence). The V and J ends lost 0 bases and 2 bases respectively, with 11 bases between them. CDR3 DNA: TGTGCCAGCAGCTTAGCGTGGGCAGGGGCCTACGAGCAGTACTTC. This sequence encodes CASSLAWAGAYEQYF.